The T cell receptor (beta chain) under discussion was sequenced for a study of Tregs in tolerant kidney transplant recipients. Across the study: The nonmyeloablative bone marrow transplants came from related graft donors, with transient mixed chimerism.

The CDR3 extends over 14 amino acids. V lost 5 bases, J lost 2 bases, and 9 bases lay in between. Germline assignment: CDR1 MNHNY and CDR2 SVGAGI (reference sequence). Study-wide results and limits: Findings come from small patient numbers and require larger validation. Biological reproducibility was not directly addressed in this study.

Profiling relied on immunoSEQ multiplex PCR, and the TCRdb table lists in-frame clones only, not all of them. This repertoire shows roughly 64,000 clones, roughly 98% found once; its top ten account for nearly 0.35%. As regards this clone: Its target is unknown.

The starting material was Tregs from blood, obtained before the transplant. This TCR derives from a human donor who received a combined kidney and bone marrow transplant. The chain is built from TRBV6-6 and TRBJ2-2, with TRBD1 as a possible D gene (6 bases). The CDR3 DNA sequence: TGTGCCAGCAGTATAGGGGGAAACACCGGGGAGCTGTTTTTT. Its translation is CASSIGGNTGELFF.